The entry below gives a single TCR beta chain sequence along with its context. Per the authors' pipeline: The assay estimated nucleated cells by amplifying reference gene primers. The assay was immunoSEQ multiplex PCR, and TCRdb's table has in-frame clones only and misses some. Clone size and V and J calls were adopted from that table, with D and trimming inferred from the DNA. Here the sample spans about 270,000 clones, approximately 89% being singletons. The entry originates in a study of blood T cell repertoires in COVID-19. About the study: Material from acute and convalescent COVID-19 was sourced from the United States, Italy and Spain. The analysed material was cDNA or gDNA that came from T cells, B-cell-depleted T cells, or PBMCs.

Membership in each cohort depended on participant-reported clinical history. The CDR3 extends over 13 amino acids. In germline, CDR1 is MNHEY, CDR2 SVGAGI. J gave up 2 bases and V 6 bases, and 4 bases lay outside the gene matches. The clonotype comes from a woman aged 40 to 50 with acute COVID-19. The sequencing sample was made of PBMCs or T cells enriched from blood (not recorded which). The chain combines TRBV6-5 with TRBJ2-7; 7 positions agree with TRBD1. CDR3 residues: CASRRTGPYEQYF. The CDR3 DNA is TGTGCCAGCAGGCGGACAGGCCCCTACGAGCAGTACTTC.